The 24 T cell receptor beta chains in this list originate from one sample, sequenced in a study of T-cell reconstitution after alpha-beta-depleted transplantation in children. Preparation of the TCRbeta library used unique molecular identifiers. TCRdb called the PCR reads again in MiXCR, with one record for every CDR3 protein. The sample holds about a million distinct CDR3 sequences, roughly 29% seen once. This specimen consisted of PBMCs, mostly from graft donor cells, obtained 360 days after TCRalphabeta/CD19-depleted stem cell transplant. The origin of the receptors is a boy under two years old who had a stem cell transplant for SCID, so the T cells may come from the graft donor.

This chain uses TRBV6-5 with TRBJ1-3, with TRBD1 matching over 9 bases. Germline loops: CDR1 MNHEY, CDR2 SVGAGI. The CDR3 is made up of 18 amino acids. J gave up 4 bases and V 0 bases, and 10 bases lay outside the gene matches. CDR3 sequence (DNA): TGTGCCAGCAGTTACTCGAAGGCCGGGACAGGGATCGGAAACACCATATATTTT. Translation gives CASSYSKAGTGIGNTIYF.

The chain links TRBV5-1 to TRBJ2-1, with a tentative D call TRBD2 (6 bases). Trimming shortened V by 3 bases and J by 0 bases, and 13 bases separated the two germline ends. CDR3 size: 16 residues. Germline loops: CDR1 SGHRS, CDR2 YFSETQ. The CDR3 DNA sequence: TGCGCCAGCAGCTCACTAGCCGCCAGCTCCTACAATGAGCAGTTCTTC. As protein: CASSSLAASSYNEQFF.

This clonotype was picked up a small number of times. CDR3: CASSYFGEMVTEAFF. CDR3 coding DNA: TGTGCCAGCAGTTACTTTGGGGAGATGGTCACTGAAGCTTTCTTT. The V gene is TRBV6-5, the J gene TRBJ1-1; D is uncertain. The ends were cut back, 1 base at V and 4 bases at J, with 13 bases in the middle. This CDR3 spans 15 amino acids. Germline V gives CDR1 MNHEY, CDR2 SVGAGI.

The genes are TRBV28 and TRBJ2-6, with D maybe TRBD2 (5 bases). Trimming pared 1 base from V and 0 bases from J, leaving 10 bases between. Germline V gene data show CDR1 as MDHEN and CDR2 as SYDVKM. CDR3 length: 17 residues. This CDR3 reads CASSLSAGGSGANVLTF. CDR3 DNA sequence: TGTGCCAGCAGTTTATCGGCGGGCGGCTCTGGGGCCAACGTCCTGACTTTC.

The V call is TRBV7-8, the J call TRBJ2-3; D remains unclear. The V gene's germline CDR1 is SGHVS and CDR2 FQNEAQ. This CDR3 contains 15 residues. Trimming shortened V by 0 bases and J by 2 bases, and 9 bases separated the two germline ends. This CDR3 is CASSLAKVPTDTQYF. As DNA, the CDR3 is TGTGCCAGCAGCTTAGCGAAGGTTCCCACAGATACGCAGTATTTT.

The chain has TRBV9 and TRBJ2-2, with 13 bases aligning to TRBD2. The CDR3 has 18 amino acids. V was clipped by 4 bases and J by 5 bases; unmatched bases: 11. The germline V gene has CDR1 SGDLS and CDR2 YYNGEE. The CDR3 nucleotides are TGTGCCAGCAGCACCCGACTAGCGGGGGGTCAGAGGACCGGGGAGCTGTTTTTT. Its translation: CASSTRLAGGQRTGELFF.

This clonotype occurred a few times. CDR3 DNA: TGTGCCACGAGCTGGACAGGGATCAGCACAGATACGCAGTATTTT. Protein product: CATSWTGISTDTQYF. The chain combines TRBV7-8 with TRBJ2-3, with TRBD1 matching 8 bases. Trimming at V came to 10 bases and at J to 0 bases, leaving 9 bases not matched to a gene. The V gene's germline CDR1 is SGHVS and CDR2 FQNEAQ. The CDR3 has 15 residues.

Comment on this clonotype: This likely comes from a read error, as the CDR3 has no conserved phenylalanine or tryptophan at its end. This chain joins TRBV6-2 or TRBV6-3 and TRBJ2-1, with TRBD2 as a possible D gene (5 bases). Germline V gene lookup returns CDR1 MNHEY and CDR2 SVGEGT. The V and J ends lost 4 bases and 6 bases respectively, with 13 bases between them. This CDR3 spans 14 amino acids. CDR3 nucleotide sequence: TGTGCCAGCAGTTTATGGCCCCGGGGCAATGAGCAGTTCTAC. As protein: CASSLWPRGNEQFY.

J is TRBJ1-5 and V is TRBV12-3 or TRBV12-4; 11 nucleotides align to TRBD1. This CDR3 has 16 amino acids. Trimming at V came to 3 bases and at J to 8 bases, leaving 9 bases not matched to a gene. In DNA, the CDR3 is TGTGCCAGCAGTTTGGCCGGGACAGGGGGTTGGAAGCCCCAGCATTTT. Its translation is CASSLAGTGGWKPQHF.

This clonotype was found a few times. The genes are TRBV7-9 and TRBJ2-1; possibly TRBD2 for D (5 bases). V lost 3 bases and J 9 bases, leaving 9 bases between the germline ends. CDR1 SEHNR and CDR2 FQNEAQ come from the germline V gene (reference sequence). The CDR3 covers 12 residues. CDR3 sequence (DNA): TGTGCCAGCAGCTTCCCACGGGGTGAGCAGTTCTTC. Translated: CASSFPRGEQFF.

The chain carries TRBV6-1 and TRBJ2-3; D gene unclear. Trimming shortened V by 5 bases and J by 1 base, and 10 bases separated the two germline ends. This CDR3 region has 14 residues. The germline V gene encodes CDR1 MNHNS and CDR2 SASEGT. The CDR3 spells CASSTYYGTDTQYF. DNA for the CDR3: TGTGCCAGCAGTACGTACTACGGCACAGATACGCAGTATTTT.

V and J are TRBV7-2 and TRBJ2-3; D unresolved. Looked up from germline, CDR1 is SGHTA and CDR2 is FQGNSA. Trimming took off 2 bases at V and 1 base at J, with 13 bases between the two ends. This CDR3 is built from 16 residues. The CDR3 spells CASSLSGGSRTDTQYF. The CDR3 region has the DNA TGTGCCAGCAGCTTATCTGGCGGATCCCGCACAGATACGCAGTATTTT.

This clonotype was seen a handful of times. The J gene is TRBJ1-4, the V gene TRBV28; weak D call: TRBD1 (5 bases). The CDR3 has 15 amino acids. Per the germline V gene, CDR1 is MDHEN and CDR2 is SYDVKM. Trimming left V 7 bases short and J 5 bases short, with 17 bases between. The DNA of the CDR3 is TGTGCCAGCACTTCACCCGGGACGGGAAATGAAAAACTGTTTTTT. Encoded protein: CASTSPGTGNEKLFF.

V is TRBV20-1 and J is TRBJ1-1; D perhaps matches TRBD1 (6 bases). V lost 3 bases and J lost 7, with 12 bases in between. The CDR3 has 12 residues. From germline, CDR1 is DFQATT and CDR2 SNEGSKA (reference sequence). The CDR3 is CSASSQGIEAFF. The DNA of the CDR3 is TGCAGTGCTAGTTCACAGGGTATTGAAGCTTTCTTT.

The rearrangement joins TRBV10-3 to TRBJ2-3; perhaps TRBD2 as D (5 bases). The CDR3 is made up of 13 amino acids. Trimming pared 0 bases from V and 4 bases from J, leaving 5 bases between. Per the germline V gene, CDR1 is ENHRY and CDR2 is SYGVKD. The CDR3 loop is CAISESRADTQYF. CDR3 DNA sequence: TGTGCCATCAGTGAGTCGCGGGCAGATACGCAGTATTTT.

The J gene is TRBJ2-3, the V gene TRBV20-1, with D possibly matching TRBD2 (6 bases). CDR3 length: 16 residues. V was pared by 0 bases and J by 5 bases, with 18 bases between. The germline CDR1 and CDR2 sequences are DFQATT and SNEGSKA (reference sequence). The CDR3 DNA reads TGCAGTGCTAGAGATCCTGAGCGGGCGCCGAGAGATACGCAGTATTTT. It codes for CSARDPERAPRDTQYF.

V gene TRBV20-1 combines with J gene TRBJ2-3, with a tentative D call TRBD1 (6 bases). This CDR3 is built from 13 residues. Looked up from germline, CDR1 is DFQATT and CDR2 is SNEGSKA (reference sequence). Trimming left V 4 bases short and J 4 bases short, with 12 bases between. CDR3 amino acids: CSAKRQAPDTQYF. For the CDR3, the DNA is TGCAGTGCTAAAAGACAGGCCCCAGATACGCAGTATTTT.

This clonotype came up a few times. The rearrangement joins TRBV12-3 or TRBV12-4 to TRBJ2-2; TRBD1 or TRBD2 may be the D gene (6 bases each). V was shortened by 3 bases and J by 5 bases, with 13 bases between the two germline ends. The CDR3 is 15 amino acids. In DNA form, the CDR3 reads TGTGCCAGCAGTTTCGAAGGGGGGCGGACCGGGGAGCTGTTTTTT. Protein sequence: CASSFEGGRTGELFF.

This clonotype was picked up one time. J is TRBJ1-6 and V is TRBV4-2, with D possibly matching TRBD1 (5 bases). In germline, CDR1 is LGHNA, CDR2 YNFKEQ. The CDR3 consists of 20 residues. Deletions cut 4 bases from V and 0 bases from J, with 22 bases between. The CDR3 loop reads CASSPQTYPGRGSYNSPLHF. CDR3 bases: TGTGCCAGCAGCCCCCAGACGTACCCGGGGCGCGGCTCCTATAATTCACCCCTCCACTTT.

The genes are TRBV12-5 and TRBJ2-7; no reliable D call. The CDR3 is 16 residues long. The germline CDR1 and CDR2 sequences are LGHNT and FRNRAP. V lost 0 bases and J 5 bases, leaving 17 bases between the germline ends. CDR3 residues: CASGLVHLRIVDEQYF. The CDR3 DNA reads TGTGCTAGTGGTTTGGTACATTTACGTATCGTCGACGAGCAGTACTTC.

The sample holds one count of this clonotype. V gene TRBV3-1 combines with J gene TRBJ2-1; no firm D call. This CDR3 has 15 residues. Germline V gives CDR1 LGHDT, CDR2 YNNKEL (reference sequence). The V gene lost 3 bases and the J gene lost 2 bases, with 11 bases spanning the gap. The CDR3 DNA reads TGTGCCAGCAGCCAGCGGCAGAGTACCTACAATGAGCAGTTCTTC. Translation: CASSQRQSTYNEQFF.

V is TRBV30 and J is TRBJ2-3; D gene ambiguous. Germline CDR1 and CDR2: GTSNPN and SVGIG (reference sequence). The germline V and J ends were trimmed by 2 bases and 4 bases, with 16 bases remaining between them. The CDR3 has 15 residues. CDR3 nucleotide sequence: TGTGCCTGGAGTCGCCCCTTTGCAGTTTCAGATACGCAGTATTTT. It specifies CAWSRPFAVSDTQYF.

This clonotype has a handful of counts. The chain employs TRBV15 and TRBJ1-2; D gene ambiguous. Germline V gene sequence: CDR1 LNHNV, CDR2 YYDKDF (reference sequence). V was clipped by 0 bases and J by 8 bases, with 13 bases between them. CDR3 length: 14 amino acids. Here the CDR3 reads CATSRDRAVLGYTF. The CDR3 DNA is TGTGCCACCAGCAGAGATCGGGCGGTGCTGGGCTACACCTTC.

The table lists this clonotype with a few counts. The rearrangement joins TRBV9 to TRBJ2-1; D is possibly TRBD1 or TRBD2 (5 bases each). In germline, CDR1 is SGDLS, CDR2 YYNGEE. V dropped 4 bases and J dropped 8 bases, with 16 bases sitting between them. The CDR3 consists of 14 residues. CDR3 loop: CASSKGPSFHEQFF. CDR3 sequence (DNA): TGTGCCAGCAGCAAGGGACCAAGTTTCCATGAGCAGTTCTTC.